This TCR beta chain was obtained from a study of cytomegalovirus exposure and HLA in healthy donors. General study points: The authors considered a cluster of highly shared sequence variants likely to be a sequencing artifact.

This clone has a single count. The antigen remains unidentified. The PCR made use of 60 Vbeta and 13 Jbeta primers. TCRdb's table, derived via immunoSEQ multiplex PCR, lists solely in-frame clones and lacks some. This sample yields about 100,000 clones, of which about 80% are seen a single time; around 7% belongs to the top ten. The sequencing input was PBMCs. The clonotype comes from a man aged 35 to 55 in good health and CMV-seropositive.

The CDR3 reads CASSMGPREKLFF. CDR3 coding DNA: TGCGCTTCCTCAATGGGGCCCCGGGAAAAACTGTTTTTT. The chain combines TRBV5-1 with TRBJ1-4, with TRBD1 as a possible D gene (5 bases). The CDR3 sequence is 13 residues long. The germline gives CDR1 SGHRS, CDR2 YFSETQ.